Shown below are 27 T cell receptor beta chains from a single sample sequenced in a study of T cell responses to AZD1222 COVID-19 vaccine. Assay: immunoSEQ multiplex PCR; the TCRdb copy retains only in-frame clones and omits some. The table has around 88,000 clones, 88% seen once. Material: peripheral blood, obtained on day 0 of MenACWY control vaccination. These receptors came from an adult in good health.

J is TRBJ2-3 and V is TRBV7-8; 7 bases agree with TRBD1. The germline CDR1 and CDR2 sequences are SGHVS and FQNEAQ. Trimming took 1 base from V and 1 from J; bases not matched to a gene: 17. This CDR3 has 20 amino acids. The chain's CDR3 is CASSLDVAGGIHERTDTQYF. The CDR3 bases are TGTGCCAGCAGCTTAGACGTCGCAGGGGGAATCCACGAGCGCACAGATACGCAGTATTTT.

This chain joins TRBV5-6 and TRBJ1-2; no firm D call. V dropped 3 bases and J dropped 4 bases, with 7 bases sitting between them. This CDR3 comprises 12 residues. Germline-derived CDR1 and CDR2 are SGHDT and YYEEEE. The CDR3 here is CASSSYTYGYTF. The DNA for the CDR3 is TGTGCCAGCAGCTCTTACACCTATGGCTACACCTTC.

This clone was picked up a small number of times. The rearrangement joins TRBV19 to TRBJ2-7, with TRBD1 matching 9 bases. The junction had 4 bases not matched to a gene; V was cut back by 1 base and J by 0 bases. This CDR3 spans 16 amino acids. The V gene's germline CDR1 is LNHDA and CDR2 SQIVND (reference sequence). CDR3 DNA: TGTGCCAGTAGTATAGTTCCGGGACAGGGCTCCTACGAGCAGTACTTC. Amino acids: CASSIVPGQGSYEQYF.

This chain connects TRBV5-5 to TRBJ1-2; 8 bases are shared with TRBD1. V shed 3 bases and J 8 bases; nucleotides not matched to a gene: 9. Germline V gene data show CDR1 as SGHKS and CDR2 as YYEKEE (reference sequence). The CDR3 is made up of 14 amino acids. The DNA for the CDR3 is TGTGCCAGCAGCTCCGGACAGGGATTGGTAGGCTACACCTTC. It translates to CASSSGQGLVGYTF.

This clone has a single count. The CDR3 region has the DNA TGTGCCAGCAGCCAAGACCAGGGAAGTTACAATGAGCAGTTCTTC. Translation gives CASSQDQGSYNEQFF. The chain is built from TRBV3-1 (or the pseudogene TRBV3-2) and TRBJ2-1; TRBD1 might be the D (5 bases). The V end lost 0 bases, the J end lost 4 bases, and 10 bases lay between the germline ends. CDR3 length: 15 amino acids. Per the germline V gene, CDR1 is LGHDT and CDR2 is YNNKEL (reference sequence).

This rearrangement joins TRBV18 to TRBJ1-1; possibly TRBD1 for D (6 bases). The V end was cut by 0 bases, the J end by 0 bases, with 8 bases between. CDR3 length equals 15 residues. The V gene's germline CDR1 is KGHSH and CDR2 LQKENI. This CDR3 reads CASSPPNRVNTEAFF. In nucleotides, the CDR3 is TGTGCCAGCTCACCACCAAACAGGGTGAACACTGAAGCTTTCTTT.

This chain uses TRBV19 with TRBJ1-2, with 12 bases lining up with TRBD1. The CDR3 is 16 amino acids. With V trimmed by 6 bases and J by 7 bases, 12 bases remained unmatched. From germline, CDR1 is LNHDA and CDR2 SQIVND (reference sequence). This CDR3 is CASRTGTGGPSGGYTF. The CDR3 DNA is TGTGCCAGTAGAACCGGGACAGGGGGCCCATCGGGTGGCTACACCTTC.

The genes are TRBV20-1 and TRBJ1-5; D is perhaps TRBD1 (5 bases). CDR3 length equals 14 residues. Per germline, CDR1 DFQATT and CDR2 SNEGSKA (reference sequence). Trimming cost V 3 bases and J 5 bases, with 14 bases left between them. In DNA, the CDR3 is TGCAGTGCTAGTGGGGCGGTCACTGATCAGCCCCAGCATTTT. This translates into CSASGAVTDQPQHF.

The genes are TRBV3-1 (or the pseudogene TRBV3-2) and TRBJ1-1, with TRBD1 matching 8 bases. The germline V gene has CDR1 LGHDT and CDR2 YNNKEL (reference sequence). With V trimmed by 1 base and J by 0 bases, 1 base remained unmatched. This CDR3 contains 15 residues. The DNA of the CDR3 is TGTGCCAGCAGCCAAGCAGGGGGCATGAACACTGAAGCTTTCTTT. Its translation: CASSQAGGMNTEAFF.

The chain carries TRBV28 and TRBJ2-7; D uncertain. In germline, CDR1 is MDHEN, CDR2 SYDVKM. The CDR3 loop spans 14 amino acids. V lost 2 bases to trimming and J lost 2 bases, with 10 bases between them. The CDR3 reads CASSLADVTYEQYF. DNA of the CDR3: TGTGCCAGCAGTTTAGCAGATGTGACCTACGAGCAGTACTTC. Full variable domain (missing parts from reference TRBV28 and TRBJ2-7): DVKVTQSSRYLVKRTGEKVFLECVQDMDHENMFWYRQDPGLGLRLIYFSYDVKMKEKGDIPEGYSVSREKKERFSLILESASTNQTSMYLCASSLADVTYEQYFGPGTRLTVT.

V usage is TRBV2 and J usage is TRBJ1-6, with D maybe TRBD1 (5 bases). The length of the CDR3 is 16 residues. Between the trimmed V and J ends, which lost 2 bases and 7 bases, there was a span of 15 bases. Per germline, CDR1 SNHLY and CDR2 FYNNEI. The CDR3 sequence is CASSEFPGTINSPLHF. The CDR3 bases are TGTGCCAGCAGTGAATTTCCAGGGACCATAAATTCACCCCTCCACTTT.

This chain uses TRBV24-1 with TRBJ1-5; D remains unclear. The germline CDR1 and CDR2 sequences are KGHDR and SFDVKD. With 5 bases removed from V and 3 bases from J, the gap between germline ends came to 10 bases. The CDR3 extends over 14 amino acids. CDR3 DNA sequence: TGTGCCACCAGTGGCGACGGACTCAATCAGCCCCAGCATTTT. This sequence encodes CATSGDGLNQPQHF.

In this sample, this clone turned up once. The rearrangement joins TRBV28 to TRBJ1-2, with a weak D call TRBD1 (6 bases). Germline-derived CDR1 and CDR2 are MDHEN and SYDVKM. The CDR3 is made up of 13 amino acids. V gave up 5 bases and J gave up 5 bases, with 12 bases separating them. The DNA of the CDR3 is TGTGCCAGCAGTCCGGGGGGGGCATATGGCTACACCTTC. Its protein product is CASSPGGAYGYTF.

This clone showed up just once. The genes are TRBV30 and TRBJ1-2; D possibly corresponds to TRBD1 (5 bases). The CDR3 is made up of 14 amino acids. The V and J ends lost 1 base and 2 bases respectively, with 11 bases between them. The germline CDR1 and CDR2 sequences are GTSNPN and SVGIG (reference sequence). The CDR3 coding sequence is TGTGCCTGGAGTGGTAAGGGGACGAACTATGGCTACACCTTC. As protein: CAWSGKGTNYGYTF. The full variable domain, with the rest looked up from reference TRBV30 and TRBJ1-2, is SQTIHQWPATLVQPVGSPLSLECTVEGTSNPNLYWYRQAAGRGLQLLFYSVGIGQISSEVPQNLSASRPQDRQFILSSKKLLLSDSGFYLCAWSGKGTNYGYTFGSGTRLTVV.

This chain connects TRBV29-1 to TRBJ1-6; D call uncertain. Trimming took off 6 bases at V and 9 bases at J, with 15 bases between the two ends. Per germline, CDR1 SQVTM and CDR2 ANQGSEA. The CDR3 runs 13 residues. CDR3 residues: CSVAAKTGSPLHF. In DNA, the CDR3 is TGCAGCGTCGCGGCCAAGACGGGTTCACCCCTCCACTTT.

This sequence joins TRBV5-1 and TRBJ1-3; no clear D gene. The CDR3 extends over 15 amino acids. V was pared by 0 bases and J by 0 bases, with 7 bases between. CDR1 SGHRS and CDR2 YFSETQ come from the germline V gene. The CDR3 region has the DNA TGCGCCAGCAGCTTGGCAGCGGGCTCTGGAAACACCATATATTTT. This codes for CASSLAAGSGNTIYF.

This clone was detected a few times. The chain combines TRBV3-1 (or the pseudogene TRBV3-2) with TRBJ1-2; a possible D gene is TRBD1 (6 bases). This CDR3 spans 13 amino acids. Trimming shortened V by 2 bases and J by 9 bases, and 13 bases separated the two germline ends. The V gene's germline CDR1 is LGHDT and CDR2 YNNKEL (reference sequence). In DNA form, the CDR3 reads TGTGCCAGCAGCCAAAGGGGGGGGTATAGCTACACCTTC. It translates to CASSQRGGYSYTF.

The CDR3: CASSFRMDGGTYEQYF. CDR3 DNA sequence: TGCGCCAGCAGCTTCCGAATGGACGGTGGGACCTACGAGCAGTACTTC. The V call is TRBV4-3, the J call TRBJ2-7; D not certain. This CDR3 comprises 16 residues. Germline CDR1 LGHNA, CDR2 YSLEER. Trimming removed 5 bases from V and 2 bases from J, with 19 bases in between.

This clone occurred a few times. The rearrangement links TRBV7-9 to TRBJ2-3, with unresolved D. The CDR3 runs to 12 residues. Germline-derived CDR1 and CDR2 are SEHNR and FQNEAQ (reference sequence). V shed 3 bases and J shed 0 bases, with 1 base lying between them. DNA for the CDR3: TGTGCCAGCAGCTTGAGCACAGATACGCAGTATTTT. It encodes CASSLSTDTQYF.

The J gene is TRBJ2-2, the V gene TRBV9; D is unclear. Deletions cut 0 bases from V and 1 base from J, with 4 bases between. This CDR3 comprises 14 residues. Germline assignment: CDR1 SGDLS and CDR2 YYNGEE. In DNA, the CDR3 is TGTGCCAGCAGCGTAGCTGAGAACACCGGGGAGCTGTTTTTT. Translating it yields CASSVAENTGELFF. The entire variable domain, with the rest obtained from reference TRBV9 and TRBJ2-2, is as follows: DSGVTQTPKHLITATGQRVTLRCSPRSGDLSVYWYQQSLDQGLQFLIQYYNGEERAKGNILERFSAQQFPDLHSELNLSSLELGDSALYFCASSVAENTGELFFGEGSRLTVL.

CDR3 in DNA: TGCGCCAGCAGCTTGAACACAGGGGAAGGGAGTGGGGAGCTGTTTTTT. Protein product: CASSLNTGEGSGELFF. The V call is TRBV5-1, the J call TRBJ2-2; TRBD1 aligns across 7 bases. The length of the CDR3 is 16 residues. CDR1 and CDR2 from the germline V gene are SGHRS and YFSETQ. Losses at the gene ends were 1 base for V and 8 bases for J; bases not matched to a gene: 11.

This chain links TRBV6-5 with TRBJ2-7; 9 bases are a match to TRBD1. V was clipped by 6 bases and J by 3 bases; unmatched bases: 6. This CDR3 comprises 14 residues. Per the germline V gene, CDR1 is MNHEY and CDR2 is SVGAGI. The CDR3 protein is CASSPGTGSYEQYF. CDR3 DNA sequence: TGTGCCAGCAGCCCCGGGACAGGGAGCTACGAGCAGTACTTC.

Here the CDR3 reads CASSLSSGGLNTGELFF. The CDR3 nucleotides are TGCGCCAGCAGCTTGTCTAGCGGGGGCCTCAACACCGGGGAGCTGTTTTTT. This chain links TRBV5-1 with TRBJ2-2, with TRBD2 matching 10 bases. The trim removed 1 base at V and 2 bases at J, leaving 5 bases unmatched. The CDR3 has 17 residues. From germline, CDR1 is SGHRS and CDR2 YFSETQ.

This clone was recorded once. The chain recombines TRBV5-8 with TRBJ2-5; the D gene is possibly TRBD2 (7 bases). Germline assignment: CDR1 SGHTS and CDR2 YDEGEE. The V end was cut by 2 bases, the J end by 0 bases, with 11 bases between. CDR3 length: 15 residues. The CDR3 DNA is TGTGCCAGCAGCTTTCGCGGGGGCTACCAAGAGACCCAGTACTTC. Translated: CASSFRGGYQETQYF.

V gene TRBV5-1 combines with J gene TRBJ1-1; no definite D call. CDR1 and CDR2 from the germline V gene are SGHRS and YFSETQ. The V gene lost 1 base and the J gene lost 1 base, with 8 bases spanning the gap. This CDR3 spans 14 amino acids. In DNA, the CDR3 is TGCGCCAGCAGCTTGACAGCCGAGAACACTGAAGCTTTCTTT. Translation: CASSLTAENTEAFF. Full variable domain (outside the CDR3, taken from reference TRBV5-1 and TRBJ1-1): KAGVTQTPRYLIKTRGQQVTLSCSPISGHRSVSWYQQTPGQGLQFLFEYFSETQRNKGNFPGRFSGRQFSNSRSEMNVSTLELGDSALYLCASSLTAENTEAFFGQGTRLTVV.

The J gene is TRBJ2-3, the V gene TRBV7-9; possibly TRBD1 or TRBD2 for D (5 bases each). Between the trimmed V and J ends, which lost 0 bases and 10 bases, there was a span of 17 bases. From germline, CDR1 is SEHNR and CDR2 FQNEAQ (reference sequence). CDR3 length equals 15 residues. The CDR3 loop is CASSLADQGRDAQYF. The CDR3 DNA follows: TGTGCCAGCAGCTTAGCAGATCAGGGCCGGGATGCGCAGTATTTT.

The chain is built from TRBV7-9 and TRBJ2-4, with 14 bases identical to TRBD2. Looked up from germline, CDR1 is SEHNR and CDR2 is FQNEAQ (reference sequence). Trimming took 4 bases from V and 4 from J; bases not matched to a gene: 6. CDR3 length: 17 amino acids. CDR3 region: CASSWGLAGAPKNIQYF. The CDR3 nucleotides are TGTGCCAGCAGCTGGGGACTAGCGGGGGCTCCAAAAAACATTCAGTACTTC.